This entry features one T cell receptor beta chain sequence. Its matching antigen is unknown. The PCR used 60 Vbeta and 13 Jbeta primers. Method: immunoSEQ multiplex PCR; TCRdb's copy keeps in-frame clones and lacks some. This table holds tens of thousands of clones. This CDR3 has 14 amino acids. Germline-derived CDR1 and CDR2 are SGHTA and FQGNSA. Trimming left V 5 bases short and J 2 bases short, with 10 bases between. The data stem from a study of cytomegalovirus exposure and HLA in healthy donors. Study conclusions and caveats: Most TCR beta V segments were productive about 87% or about 30% of the time in an earlier analysis.

This clonotype was sampled from a man aged 45-65 years in good health and CMV-seropositive. Sample: PBMCs. The V gene is TRBV7-2, the J gene TRBJ1-5; D is perhaps TRBD1 (5 bases). The DNA for the CDR3 is TGTGCCAGCAGCCAGGGATTCGGCAATCAGCCCCAGCATTTT. Amino acids: CASSQGFGNQPQHF.